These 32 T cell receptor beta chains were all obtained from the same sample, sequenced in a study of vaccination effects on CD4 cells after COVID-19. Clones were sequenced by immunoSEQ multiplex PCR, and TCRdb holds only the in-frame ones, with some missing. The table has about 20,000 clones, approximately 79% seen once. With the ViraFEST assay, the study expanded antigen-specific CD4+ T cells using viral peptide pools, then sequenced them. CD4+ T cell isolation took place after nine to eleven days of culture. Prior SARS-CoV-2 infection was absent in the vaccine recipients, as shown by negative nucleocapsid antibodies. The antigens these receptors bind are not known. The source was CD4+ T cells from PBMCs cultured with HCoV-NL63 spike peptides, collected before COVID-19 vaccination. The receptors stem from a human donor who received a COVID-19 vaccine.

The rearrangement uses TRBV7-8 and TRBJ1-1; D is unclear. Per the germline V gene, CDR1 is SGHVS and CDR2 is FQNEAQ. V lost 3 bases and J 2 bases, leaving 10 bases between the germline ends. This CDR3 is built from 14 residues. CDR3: CASSLLRKNTEAFF. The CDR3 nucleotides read TGTGCCAGCAGCTTGTTAAGGAAAAACACTGAAGCTTTCTTT.

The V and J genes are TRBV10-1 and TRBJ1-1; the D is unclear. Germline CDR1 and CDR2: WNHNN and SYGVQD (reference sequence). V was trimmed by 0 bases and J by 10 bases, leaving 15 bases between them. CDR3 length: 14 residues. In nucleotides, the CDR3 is TGCGCCAGCAGTGAGTCGAGAGCCACGGTAAGAGCTTTCTTT. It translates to CASSESRATVRAFF.

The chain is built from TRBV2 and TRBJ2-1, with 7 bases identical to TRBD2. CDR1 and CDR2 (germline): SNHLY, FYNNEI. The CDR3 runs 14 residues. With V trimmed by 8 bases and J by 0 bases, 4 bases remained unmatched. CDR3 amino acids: CASGGVGSYNEQFF. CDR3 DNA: TGTGCCAGCGGGGGGGTGGGCTCCTACAATGAGCAGTTCTTC.

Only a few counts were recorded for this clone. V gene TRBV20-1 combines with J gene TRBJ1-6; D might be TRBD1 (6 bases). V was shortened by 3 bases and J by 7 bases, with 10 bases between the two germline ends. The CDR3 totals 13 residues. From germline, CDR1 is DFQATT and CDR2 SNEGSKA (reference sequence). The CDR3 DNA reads TGCAGTGCTAGTGGACAGCCGAATTCACCCCTCCACTTT. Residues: CSASGQPNSPLHF.

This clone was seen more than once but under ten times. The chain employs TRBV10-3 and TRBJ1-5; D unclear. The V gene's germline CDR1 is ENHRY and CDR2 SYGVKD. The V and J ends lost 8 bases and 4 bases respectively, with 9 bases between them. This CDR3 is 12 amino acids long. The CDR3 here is CAIGRQNQPQHF. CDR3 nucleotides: TGTGCCATCGGGAGGCAGAATCAGCCCCAGCATTTT.

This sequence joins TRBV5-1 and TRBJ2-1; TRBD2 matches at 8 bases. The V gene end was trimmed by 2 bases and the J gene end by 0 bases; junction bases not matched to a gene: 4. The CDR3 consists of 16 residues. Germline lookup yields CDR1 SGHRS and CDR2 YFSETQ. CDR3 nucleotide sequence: TGCGCCAGCAGCTTCGGGGGGGGAAGCTCCTACAATGAGCAGTTCTTC. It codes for CASSFGGGSSYNEQFF.

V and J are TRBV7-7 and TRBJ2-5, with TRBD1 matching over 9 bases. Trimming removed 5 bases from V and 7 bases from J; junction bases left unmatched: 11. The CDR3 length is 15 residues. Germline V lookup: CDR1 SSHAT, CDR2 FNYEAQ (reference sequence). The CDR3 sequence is CASSPAGTGTSTQYF. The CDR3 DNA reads TGTGCCAGCAGCCCGGCCGGGACAGGGACATCGACCCAGTACTTC.

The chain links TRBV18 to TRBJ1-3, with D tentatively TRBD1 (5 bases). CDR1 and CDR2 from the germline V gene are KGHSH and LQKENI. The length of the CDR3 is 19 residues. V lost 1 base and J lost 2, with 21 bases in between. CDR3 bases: TGTGCCAGCTCACCACGCCCGCAGGGTAGCGGCTGGGCTGGAAACACCATATATTTT. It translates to CASSPRPQGSGWAGNTIYF.

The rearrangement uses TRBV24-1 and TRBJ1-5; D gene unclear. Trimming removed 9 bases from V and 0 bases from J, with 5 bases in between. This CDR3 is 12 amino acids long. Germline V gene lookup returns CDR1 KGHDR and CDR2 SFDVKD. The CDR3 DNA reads TGTGCCACCGCGGGTAGCAATCAGCCCCAGCATTTT. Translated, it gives CATAGSNQPQHF.

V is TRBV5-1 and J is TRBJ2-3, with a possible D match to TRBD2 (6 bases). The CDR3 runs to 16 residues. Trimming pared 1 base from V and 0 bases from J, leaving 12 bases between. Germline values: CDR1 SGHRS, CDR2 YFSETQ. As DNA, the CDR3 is TGCGCCAGCAGCTTGTCCGGGACTTCTAGCACAGATACGCAGTATTTT. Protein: CASSLSGTSSTDTQYF.

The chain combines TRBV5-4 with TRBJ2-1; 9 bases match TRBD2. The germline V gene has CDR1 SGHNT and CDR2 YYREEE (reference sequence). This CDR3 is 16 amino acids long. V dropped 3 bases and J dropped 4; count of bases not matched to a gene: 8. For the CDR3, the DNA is TGTGCCAGCAGCTATATTAGCGGGAGTACATACAATGAGCAGTTCTTC. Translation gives CASSYISGSTYNEQFF. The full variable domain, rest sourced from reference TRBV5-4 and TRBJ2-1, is ETGVTQSPTHLIKTRGQQVTLRCSSQSGHNTVSWYQQALGQGPQFIFQYYREEENGRGNFPPRFSGLQFPNYSSELNVNALELDDSALYLCASSYISGSTYNEQFFGPGTRLTVL.

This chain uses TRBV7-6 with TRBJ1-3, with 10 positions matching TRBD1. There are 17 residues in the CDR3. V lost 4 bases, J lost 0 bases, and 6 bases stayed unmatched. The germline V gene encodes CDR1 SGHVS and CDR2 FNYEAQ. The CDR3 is CASSSGQGGLSGNTIYF. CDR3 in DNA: TGTGCCAGCAGCTCAGGACAGGGGGGCCTCTCTGGAAACACCATATATTTT.

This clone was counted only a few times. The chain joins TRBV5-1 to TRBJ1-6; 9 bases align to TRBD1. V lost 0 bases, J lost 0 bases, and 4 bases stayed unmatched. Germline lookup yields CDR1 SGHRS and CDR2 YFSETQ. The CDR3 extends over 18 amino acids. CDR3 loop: CASSLVGQGDSYNSPLHF. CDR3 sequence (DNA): TGCGCCAGCAGCTTGGTGGGACAGGGAGACTCCTATAATTCACCCCTCCACTTT.

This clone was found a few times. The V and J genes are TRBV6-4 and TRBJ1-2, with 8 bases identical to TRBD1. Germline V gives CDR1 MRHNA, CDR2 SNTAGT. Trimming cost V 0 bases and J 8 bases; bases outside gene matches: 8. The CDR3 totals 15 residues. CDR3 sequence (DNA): TGTGCCAGCAGTGACTCTGGACAGGGAATTTGGGGCTACACCTTC. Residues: CASSDSGQGIWGYTF.

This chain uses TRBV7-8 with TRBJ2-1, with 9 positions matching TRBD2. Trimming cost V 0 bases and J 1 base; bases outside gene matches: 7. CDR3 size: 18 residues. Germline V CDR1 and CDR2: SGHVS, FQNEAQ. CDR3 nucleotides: TGTGCCAGCAGCTTAGCAAGTAGCGGGGGTACTTCCTACAATGAGCAGTTCTTC. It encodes CASSLASSGGTSYNEQFF.

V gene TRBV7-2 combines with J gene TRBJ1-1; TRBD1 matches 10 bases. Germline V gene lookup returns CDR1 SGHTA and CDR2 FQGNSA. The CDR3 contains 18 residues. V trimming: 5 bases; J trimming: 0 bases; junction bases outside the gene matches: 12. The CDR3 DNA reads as TGTGCCAGCAGCCCGTTGGGCGGGACAGGGGTTATGAACACTGAAGCTTTCTTT. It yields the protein CASSPLGGTGVMNTEAFF. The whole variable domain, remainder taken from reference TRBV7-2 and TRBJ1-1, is GAGVSQSPSNKVTEKGKDVELRCDPISGHTALYWYRQSLGQGLEFLIYFQGNSAPDKSGLPSDRFSAERTGGSVSTLTIQRTQQEDSAVYLCASSPLGGTGVMNTEAFFGQGTRLTVV.

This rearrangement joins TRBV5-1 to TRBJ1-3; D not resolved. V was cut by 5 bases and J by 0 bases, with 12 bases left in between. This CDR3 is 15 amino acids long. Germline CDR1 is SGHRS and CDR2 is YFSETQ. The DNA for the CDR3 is TGCGCCAGCAGAGACACCGGAAACTCTGGAAACACCATATATTTT. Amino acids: CASRDTGNSGNTIYF.

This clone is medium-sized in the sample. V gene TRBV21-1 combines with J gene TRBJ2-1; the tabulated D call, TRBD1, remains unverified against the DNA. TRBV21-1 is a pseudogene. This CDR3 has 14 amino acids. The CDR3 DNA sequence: TGTGCCAACCCGGGACAGGGGAGTTGCAATGAGCAGTTCTTC. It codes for CANPGQGSCNEQFF.

The CDR3 nucleotides read TGTGCCAGCAGTTTGAATATGGAGACCCAGTACTTC. Translation: CASSLNMETQYF. The rearrangement joins TRBV12-3 or TRBV12-4 to TRBJ2-5; D unclear. This CDR3 comprises 12 residues. V was cut by 3 bases and J by 5 bases, with 7 bases left in between.

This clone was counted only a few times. The CDR3 DNA sequence: TGTGCCAGCAGCCCTCCAGGACTAGCGGGGGGAAACGAGCAGTACTTC. Protein: CASSPPGLAGGNEQYF. The chain has TRBV6-2 or TRBV6-3 and TRBJ2-7; 14 bases line up with TRBD2. CDR1 MNHEY and CDR2 SVGEGT come from the germline V gene. Trimming cost V 6 bases and J 5 bases; bases outside gene matches: 9. The CDR3 spans 16 residues.

In DNA, the CDR3 is TGTGCCAGCAGCAAAGTCTCTCGGACATCGAACACTGAAGCTTTCTTT. It codes for CASSKVSRTSNTEAFF. The chain has TRBV21-1 and TRBJ1-1; the DNA was not used to check the table's D call, TRBD1. TRBV21-1 is reported as a pseudogene. The CDR3 has 16 amino acids.

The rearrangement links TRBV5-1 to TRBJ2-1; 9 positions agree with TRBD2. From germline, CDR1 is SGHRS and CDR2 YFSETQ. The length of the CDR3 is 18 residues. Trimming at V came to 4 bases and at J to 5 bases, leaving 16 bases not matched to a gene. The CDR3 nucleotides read TGCGCCAGCAGCCCCCTTAGTATGACTAGCGGCATTCACAATGAGCAGTTCTTC. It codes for CASSPLSMTSGIHNEQFF.

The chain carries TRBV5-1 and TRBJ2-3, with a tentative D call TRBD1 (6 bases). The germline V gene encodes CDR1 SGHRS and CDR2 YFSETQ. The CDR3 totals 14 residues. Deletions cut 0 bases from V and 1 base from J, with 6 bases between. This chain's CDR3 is CASSLDRGTDTQYF. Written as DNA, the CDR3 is TGCGCCAGCAGCTTGGACAGGGGCACAGATACGCAGTATTTT.

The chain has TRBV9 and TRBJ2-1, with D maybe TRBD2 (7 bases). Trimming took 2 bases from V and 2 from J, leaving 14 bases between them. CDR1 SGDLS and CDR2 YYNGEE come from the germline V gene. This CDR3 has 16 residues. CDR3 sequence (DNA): TGTGCCAGCAGCGTGGGGGCGGCGGGAGCCTACAATGAGCAGTTCTTC. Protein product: CASSVGAAGAYNEQFF.

CDR3 amino acids: CAWSVGTGAYYTF. The CDR3 nucleotides read TGTGCCTGGAGTGTAGGGACAGGGGCCTATTACACCTTC. The V gene is TRBV30, the J gene TRBJ1-2, with 10 bases that match TRBD1. CDR1 and CDR2 (germline): GTSNPN, SVGIG (reference sequence). J lost 11 bases, V lost 0 bases, and 6 bases had no gene match. This CDR3 region has 13 residues.

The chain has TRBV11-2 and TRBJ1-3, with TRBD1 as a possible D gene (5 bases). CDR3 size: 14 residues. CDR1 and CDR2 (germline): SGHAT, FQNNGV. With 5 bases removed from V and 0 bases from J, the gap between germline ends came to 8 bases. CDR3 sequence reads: CASSHRSSGNTIYF. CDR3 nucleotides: TGTGCCAGCAGCCACAGGAGCTCTGGAAACACCATATATTTT.

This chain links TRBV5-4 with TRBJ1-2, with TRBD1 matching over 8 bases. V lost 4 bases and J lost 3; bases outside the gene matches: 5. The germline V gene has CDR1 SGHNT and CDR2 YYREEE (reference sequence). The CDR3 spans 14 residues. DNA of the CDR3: TGTGCCAGCAGCCAGGGACAGGCTGACTATGGCTACACCTTC. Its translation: CASSQGQADYGYTF.

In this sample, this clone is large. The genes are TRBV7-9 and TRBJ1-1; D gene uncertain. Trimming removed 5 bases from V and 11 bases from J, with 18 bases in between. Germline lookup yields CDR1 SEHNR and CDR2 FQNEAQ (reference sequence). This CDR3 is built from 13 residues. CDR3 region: CASSLDLTPGAFF. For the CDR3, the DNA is TGTGCCAGCAGCCTTGACTTGACCCCGGGGGCTTTCTTT.

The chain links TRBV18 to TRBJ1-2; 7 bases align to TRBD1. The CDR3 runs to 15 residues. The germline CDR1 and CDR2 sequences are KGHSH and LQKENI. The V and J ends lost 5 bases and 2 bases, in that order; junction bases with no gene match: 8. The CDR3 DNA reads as TGTGCCAGCTCAGTAACGACACAGGGGAACTATGGCTACACCTTC. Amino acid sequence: CASSVTTQGNYGYTF.

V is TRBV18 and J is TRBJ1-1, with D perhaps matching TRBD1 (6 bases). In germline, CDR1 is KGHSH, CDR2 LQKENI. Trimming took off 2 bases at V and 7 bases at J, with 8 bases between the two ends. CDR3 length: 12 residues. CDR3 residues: CASSPGQIEAFF. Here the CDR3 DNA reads TGTGCCAGCTCACCAGGACAGATTGAAGCTTTCTTT.

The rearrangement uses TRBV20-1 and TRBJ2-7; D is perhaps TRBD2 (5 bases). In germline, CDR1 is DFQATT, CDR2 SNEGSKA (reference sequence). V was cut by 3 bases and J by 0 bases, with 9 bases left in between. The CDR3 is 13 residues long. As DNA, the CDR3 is TGCAGTGCTAGTCTGGGAGACTCCTACGAGCAGTACTTC. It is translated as CSASLGDSYEQYF.

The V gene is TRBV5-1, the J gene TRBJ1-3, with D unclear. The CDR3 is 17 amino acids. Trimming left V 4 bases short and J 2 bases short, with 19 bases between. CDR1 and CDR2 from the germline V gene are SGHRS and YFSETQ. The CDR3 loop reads CASSPSPGSQTGNTIYF. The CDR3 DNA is TGCGCCAGCAGCCCATCCCCGGGGTCACAGACTGGAAACACCATATATTTT.